These 17 T cell receptor beta chains were sequenced from one sample in a study of long-term antiretroviral therapy in people with HIV. Sequencing relied on immunoSEQ assay v3.0, run at survey level. The table came from immunoSEQ multiplex PCR; TCRdb's copy has only in-frame clones and leaves some out. This table holds 20,000 or so clones, around 74% found once. This sample comprised unsorted PBMCs, obtained at the start of antiretroviral therapy, before treatment. The receptors here all came from a young man with HIV.

CDR3 DNA sequence: TGTGCCAGCAGCCCGGGCTTATACTTGGAGACCCAGTACTTC. Protein: CASSPGLYLETQYF. This sequence joins TRBV9 and TRBJ2-5, with D hard to call. V was trimmed by 4 bases and J by 5 bases, leaving 15 bases between them. CDR1 is SGDLS and CDR2 is YYNGEE in the germline V gene. The CDR3 has 14 amino acids.

This clone was observed a single time. The chain uses TRBV29-1 and TRBJ1-4; 10 nucleotides line up with TRBD1. There are 14 residues in the CDR3. With V trimmed by 4 bases and J by 8 bases, 7 bases remained unmatched. The germline V gene encodes CDR1 SQVTM and CDR2 ANQGSEA. The CDR3 DNA is TGCAGCGTTGGGGGACAGGGGCAGTACGAAAAACTGTTTTTT. Translation gives CSVGGQGQYEKLFF.

This chain uses TRBV20-1 with TRBJ2-7; D is unresolved. Germline assignment: CDR1 DFQATT and CDR2 SNEGSKA (reference sequence). The V gene lost 4 bases and the J gene lost 4 bases, with 5 bases spanning the gap. The CDR3 is 10 amino acids. The CDR3, as DNA: TGCAGTGCTAACCGTTACGAGCAGTACTTC. Its protein is CSANRYEQYF.

CDR3 DNA: TGTGCCAGGCCGGACAGGGACACAGATACGCAGTATTTT. This gives the protein CARPDRDTDTQYF. The V and J genes are TRBV19 and TRBJ2-3, with TRBD1 matching over 8 bases. The CDR3 runs to 13 residues. After removal of 9 bases from V and 2 bases from J, the junction contained 4 bases not matched to a gene. Germline V gene lookup returns CDR1 LNHDA and CDR2 SQIVND (reference sequence).

The rearrangement uses TRBV9 and TRBJ2-7; 7 bases match TRBD2. V lost 4 bases, J lost 2 bases, and 9 bases stayed unmatched. The length of the CDR3 is 15 residues. The germline V gene has CDR1 SGDLS and CDR2 YYNGEE. The CDR3 loop is CASSPPGAGAYEQYF. The CDR3 DNA reads TGTGCCAGCAGCCCCCCTGGGGCGGGAGCCTACGAGCAGTACTTC.

The genes are TRBV7-2 and TRBJ2-7, with 11 positions matching TRBD2. The CDR3 has 15 residues. Looked up from germline, CDR1 is SGHTA and CDR2 is FQGNSA. J gave up 6 bases and V 1 base, and 5 bases lay outside the gene matches. CDR3 nucleotide sequence: TGTGCCAGCAGCTTAGAAACTAGCGGGAGAGGCGAGCAGTACTTC. It yields the protein CASSLETSGRGEQYF.

V is TRBV10-1 and J is TRBJ2-3, with D perhaps given as TRBD1 or TRBD2 (5 bases each). The germline CDR1 and CDR2 sequences are WNHNN and SYGVQD (reference sequence). CDR3 length: 14 amino acids. V was pared by 0 bases and J by 6 bases, with 10 bases between. The CDR3 spells CASSESGERDTQYF. The DNA for the CDR3 is TGCGCCAGCAGTGAGTCGGGGGAGAGGGATACGCAGTATTTT.

In this sample, this clone turned up a few times. The gene calls are TRBV14 and TRBJ2-7; D not resolved. The germline V and J ends were trimmed by 1 base and 1 base, with 14 bases remaining between them. Germline V gene lookup returns CDR1 SGHDN and CDR2 FVKESK. This CDR3 spans 16 amino acids. For the CDR3, the DNA is TGTGCCAGCAGCCAAGCCGACGTTGCTTCTTCCTACGAGCAGTACTTC. Protein: CASSQADVASSYEQYF.

Comment on this clone: Germline and junction disagree at one end, which may indicate a read error. This chain uses TRBV19 with TRBJ2-5; D might be TRBD1 or TRBD2, each matching 5 bases. The CDR3 consists of 13 residues. Germline CDR1 reads LNHDA; CDR2 reads SQIVND (reference sequence). The CDR3 region has the DNA TGTACCAGTAGTTGGGGACCCCAAGAGACCCAGTACTTC. This codes for CTSSWGPQETQYF.

The genes are TRBV6-1 and TRBJ1-5; 8 bases agree with TRBD1. The germline V gene has CDR1 MNHNS and CDR2 SASEGT. The CDR3 covers 15 residues. J gave up 3 bases and V 6 bases, and 7 bases lay outside the gene matches. In DNA, the CDR3 is TGTGCCAGCAGGCCCGACAGGGGCGACAATCAGCCCCAGCATTTT. It encodes CASRPDRGDNQPQHF.

This chain joins TRBV4-3 and TRBJ2-1, with a tentative D call TRBD2 (5 bases). The CDR3 consists of 16 residues. Germline-derived CDR1 and CDR2 are LGHNA and YSLEER. Trimming took off 0 bases at V and 9 bases at J, with 18 bases between the two ends. The DNA for the CDR3 is TGCGCCAGCAGCCAAGACGTTCTGGACTTACAGTCTGAGCAGTTCTTC. Its protein product is CASSQDVLDLQSEQFF.

The gene calls are TRBV7-9 and TRBJ2-1, with 11 bases matching TRBD1. This CDR3 is 17 amino acids long. The ends lost 1 base at V and 3 bases at J; junction bases unmatched: 5. The V gene's germline CDR1 is SEHNR and CDR2 FQNEAQ (reference sequence). CDR3: CASSLGEGQGVYNEQFF. DNA for the CDR3: TGTGCCAGCAGCTTAGGGGAGGGACAGGGGGTCTACAATGAGCAGTTCTTC.

The chain is built from TRBV5-4 and TRBJ2-3; D gene ambiguous. The ends were cut back, 2 bases at V and 5 bases at J, with 3 bases in the middle. The CDR3 runs 11 residues. Germline V gives CDR1 SGHNT, CDR2 YYREEE (reference sequence). The CDR3 is CASSLRDTQYF. DNA for the CDR3: TGTGCCAGCAGCTTAAGAGATACGCAGTATTTT.

Only one count was recorded for this clone. V gene TRBV18 combines with J gene TRBJ2-7; TRBD1 matches at 8 bases. The ends lost 3 bases at V and 3 bases at J; junction bases unmatched: 4. There are 14 residues in the CDR3. Germline V gene sequence: CDR1 KGHSH, CDR2 LQKENI. This CDR3 reads CASSPGQVNYEQYF. CDR3 DNA sequence: TGTGCCAGCTCACCGGGACAGGTCAACTACGAGCAGTACTTC.

V is TRBV27 and J is TRBJ2-7; perhaps TRBD2 as D (5 bases). The CDR3 loop spans 15 amino acids. CDR1 and CDR2 (germline): MNHEY, SMNVEV (reference sequence). V dropped 8 bases and J dropped 6 bases, with 23 bases sitting between them. CDR3 sequence reads: CASAPRPGVVGEQYF. CDR3 sequence (DNA): TGTGCCAGCGCCCCGAGGCCCGGGGTGGTCGGCGAGCAGTACTTC.

By sample share, this clone is medium-sized. The chain uses TRBV10-3 and TRBJ2-7, with 9 bases lining up with TRBD2. CDR1 is ENHRY and CDR2 is SYGVKD in the germline V gene. This CDR3 is built from 15 residues. The J segment lost 6 bases and the V segment lost 3 bases, leaving 9 bases of the junction unmatched. The CDR3 protein is CAISDGAGGPGEQYF. The CDR3 region has the DNA TGTGCCATCAGTGACGGGGCGGGAGGGCCGGGCGAGCAGTACTTC.

The chain carries TRBV2 and TRBJ2-7, with a tentative D call TRBD2 (7 bases). Germline CDR1 reads SNHLY; CDR2 reads FYNNEI. V lost 8 bases and J 2 bases, leaving 13 bases between the germline ends. This CDR3 is 13 amino acids long. CDR3 loop: CASYGGPTYEQYF. The CDR3 coding sequence is TGTGCCAGCTACGGGGGGCCCACCTACGAGCAGTACTTC.